This T cell receptor beta chain was obtained from a study of T cell responses to AZD1222 COVID-19 vaccine. Clones were read by immunoSEQ multiplex PCR, and TCRdb kept only the in-frame ones, dropping some. The table records roughly 70,000 clones, roughly 82% of them present only once. CDR3 length: 18 amino acids. V lost 0 bases and J 0 bases, leaving 18 bases between the germline ends. The clonotype was recovered from an adult in good health. The J gene is TRBJ1-1, the V gene TRBV5-3; no clear D gene. Being an ORF, TRBV5-3 has a function that is uncertain. The sequences come from peripheral blood, collected on day 0 of AZD1222 vaccination. CDR3 sequence: CARSLADKKLPMNTEAFF. In DNA, the CDR3 is TGTGCCAGAAGCTTGGCCGACAAGAAGTTACCCATGAACACTGAAGCTTTCTTT.